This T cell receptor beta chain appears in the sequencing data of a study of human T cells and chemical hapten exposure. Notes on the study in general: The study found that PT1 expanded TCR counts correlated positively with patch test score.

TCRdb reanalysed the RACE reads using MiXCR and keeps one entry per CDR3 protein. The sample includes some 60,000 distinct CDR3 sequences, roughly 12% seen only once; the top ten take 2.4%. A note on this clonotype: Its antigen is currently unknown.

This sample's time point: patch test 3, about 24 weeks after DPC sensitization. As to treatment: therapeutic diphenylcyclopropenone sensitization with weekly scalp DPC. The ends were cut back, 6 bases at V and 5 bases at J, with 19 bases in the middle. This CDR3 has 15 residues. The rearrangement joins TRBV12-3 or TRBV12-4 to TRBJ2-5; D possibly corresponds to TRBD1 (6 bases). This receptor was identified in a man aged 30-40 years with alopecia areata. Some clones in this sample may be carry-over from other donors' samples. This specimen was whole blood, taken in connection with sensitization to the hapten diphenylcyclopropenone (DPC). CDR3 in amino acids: CASRPNTGYRETQYF. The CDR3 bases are TGTGCCAGCAGACCGAATACAGGGTATCGGGAGACCCAGTACTTC.